This is a list of T cell receptor beta chains from one sample in a study of blood T cell repertoires in COVID-19. Profiling relied on immunoSEQ multiplex PCR, and the TCRdb table lists in-frame clones only, not all of them. In the table there are some 80,000 clones, over 70% of which are singletons. Material for sequencing was peripheral blood. All receptors derive from a man older than 75 with acute or convalescent COVID-19. The conserved cysteine and the conserved F or W are not part of the CDR3 here. D genes are given only for firm matches. For some rows the clone size is stated as once, few or many, or as a class when expanded; others skip it.

TRBD1 | NA | TRBV5-6 | ASSPTGTGGRTEAF
NA | NA | TRBV7-3 | ASSLSGDTRTGELF
TRBD1 | NA | TRBV29-1 | SVVQGSQPQH
NA | once | TRBV5-1 | ASRSPRGEPLGYNEQF
NA | once | TRBV2 | ASRPGEANEKLF
NA | NA | TRBV30 | AWSVPGSLPNSPLH
NA | NA | TRBV6-4 | ASSDSSGPGELF
TRBD1 | once | TRBV4-1 | ASSWDRVGNTIY
TRBD1 | once | TRBV27 | ASMAAGGETQY
NA | NA | TRBV7-2 | ASSLGPVGGGTDTQY
TRBD1 | NA | TRBV15 | ATSETGGNQPQH
NA | NA | TRBV7-2 | ASRLRASGNTIY
TRBD1 | NA | TRBV30 | AWGTGGASPLH
TRBD1 | NA | TRBV5-1 | ASSPSDRAEQPQH
NA | NA | TRBV7-3 | ASSSDRQSTDTQY
TRBD1 | NA | TRBV6-2/TRBV6-3 | ASSGPRGTKNEQF
NA | once | TRBV2 | ASSEGTEYNEQF
NA | NA | TRBV27 | ASSFGQFSGANVLT
TRBD1 | once | TRBV6-1 | ASSEAGTGVGSGEKLF
TRBD2 | NA | TRBV29-1 | SVEGLAEETQY
NA | NA | TRBV10-3 | AITARGDTGELF
NA | NA | TRBV12-3/TRBV12-4 | ASSPQGYGYT
TRBD2 | NA | TRBV18 | ASSPRGGFSYEQY
NA | NA | TRBV5-4 | ASSLVGVQSYGYT
TRBD1 | NA | TRBV18 | ASSPQGAYEQY
TRBD1 | NA | TRBV2 | ASSSGKGAGYGYT
NA | NA | TRBV3-1/TRBV3-2 | ASSQERRGNSPLH
TRBD1 | once | TRBV7-9 | ASSTRTGAYGYT
NA | few | TRBV4-2 | ASSQEHQGPTYGYT
NA | NA | TRBV18 | ASSPPTGRGEPQH
TRBD1 | NA | TRBV9 | ASRGPGNTIY
NA | NA | TRBV11-2 | ASSPRVSSGETQY
NA | NA | TRBV19 | ASSTTRVNTEAF
TRBD2 | NA | TRBV5-6 | ASSPTSGGAHTQY
NA | NA | TRBV7-9 | ASSPGGGYGYT
NA | NA | TRBV5-1 | ASSLSLRVENTEAF
NA | NA | TRBV12-5 | ASGLSQGNTDTQY
TRBD1 | few | TRBV19 | ASSTLRTGRNSPLH
NA | NA | TRBV19 | ATTDRPHSGANVLT
NA | few | TRBV5-1 | ASSLTDRGRIRDSTNEKLF
NA | NA | TRBV10-1 | ASSESSGGRYEQF
NA | NA | TRBV5-5 | ASSREGALSPLH
TRBD1 | NA | TRBV6-5 | ASSYRDRDNEQF
TRBD1 | NA | TRBV19 | ATTGTGGVQPQH
NA | NA | TRBV2 | ASSYRQDNSPLH
NA | NA | TRBV20-1 | SASRAGETQY
NA | NA | TRBV6-5 | ASREDSSRQPQH
TRBD1 | NA | TRBV6-5 | ASSYGQGAYEQY
TRBD2 | NA | TRBV2 | ASSASLAGGLSEQF
TRBD1 | NA | TRBV7-6 | ASSLGDSPYNEQF
NA | NA | TRBV25-1 | ASSEGAGDQPQH
NA | few | TRBV6-6 | ASSYSSDTYEQY
TRBD1 | NA | TRBV2 | ASNSAGTGSDSPLH
NA | NA | TRBV10-1 | ASHRPINYGYT
NA | NA | TRBV5-1 | ASSLGQDNSPLH
TRBD1 | NA | TRBV7-9 | ASSLEADRVGGANVLT
NA | NA | TRBV9 | ASSRDTSGSYEQY
TRBD1 | NA | TRBV18 | ASSPPTGGGRNEQF